This T cell receptor beta chain was sequenced during a study of T cells in Graves' hyperthyroidism and ophthalmopathy. The TCR beta CDR3 regions underwent amplification using RNA transcripts as the source. The primer set for the first-round RT-PCR of the TCR CDR3 was HTBI. TCRdb reanalysed the multiplex PCR reads using MiXCR and keeps one entry per CDR3 protein. Of just over 550,000 distinct CDR3 sequences detected, about 43% appear once; the ten largest clones hold roughly 8.2%. CDR3 length: 17 residues. V dropped 4 bases and J dropped 5; count of bases not matched to a gene: 12. The germline V gene encodes CDR1 SEHNR and CDR2 FQNEAQ (reference sequence).

The receptor was isolated from a woman aged 18 to 35 with Graves' hyperthyroidism. Sequences were obtained from peripheral blood or thyroid tissue (not recorded which). The chain links TRBV7-9 to TRBJ2-2; 8 bases agree with TRBD2. CDR3 DNA sequence: TGTGCCAGCAGCTACCCTAGTGCGGGAGGAGATACCGGGGAGCTGTTTTTT. It yields the protein CASSYPSAGGDTGELFF.